This record concerns one T cell receptor (beta chain) sequence. Its antigen remains unknown. The data stem from a study of cytomegalovirus exposure and HLA in healthy donors. Overall study results and limits: Across donors, presence/absence analyses took sequencing depth to be roughly uniform. The authors considered a cluster of highly shared sequence variants likely to be a sequencing artifact. Later analysis suggested most CMV-associated TCR beta chains were HLA-restricted.

This CDR3 has 15 amino acids. Trimming took 10 bases from V and 2 from J; bases not matched to a gene: 11. CDR1 is MNHEY, CDR2 SVGAGI, per germline. The PCR employed 60 Vbeta primers together with 13 Jbeta primers. Produced via immunoSEQ multiplex PCR; TCRdb's table is partial and in-frame only. The table includes 60,000 to 100,000 clones, 78% detected once. This clonotype originated in a male donor in good health and CMV-seropositive. The rearrangement links TRBV6-5 to TRBJ2-5, with 9 bases that match TRBD2. The sequenced sample was PBMCs. The CDR3 DNA reads TGTGCCACTCCTGTGGGACTAGCCCTACAAGAGACCCAGTACTTC. Encoded protein: CATPVGLALQETQYF.